The source of this T cell receptor beta chain is a study of T cell responses to AZD1222 COVID-19 vaccine. The CDR3 runs 15 residues. Trimming at V came to 5 bases and at J to 9 bases, leaving 6 bases not matched to a gene. Germline CDR1 SGHVS, CDR2 FNYEAQ. With respect to this clone: Antigen: not known.

Profiled with immunoSEQ multiplex PCR; TCRdb holds only in-frame clones, not every one. This sample has fewer than 150,000 clones, with about nine tenths found just once. The study, taken as a whole, reports: The span of vaccine-associated CD4 TCRs extended across spike, with dominance at 160-218 and 743-854.

This receptor was identified in an adult in good health. The chain has TRBV7-6 and TRBJ1-6; 11 positions match TRBD1. Source: peripheral blood, taken on day 0 of AZD1222 vaccination. The CDR3 protein is CASSHRTGGVSPLHF. CDR3 sequence (DNA): TGTGCCAGCAGCCACCGGACAGGGGGCGTTTCACCCCTCCACTTT.